The 5 T cell receptor beta chains listed next were all sequenced from one sample in a study of blood T cell repertoires in COVID-19. This table comes from immunoSEQ multiplex PCR, and its TCRdb copy is limited to in-frame clones, with some not included. The sample lists some 150,000 clones, 88% seen once, with about 2.5% in the top ten. Sequencing input: peripheral blood. These receptor sequences come from a woman between 65 and 79 years old with acute or convalescent COVID-19.

This rearrangement joins TRBV29-1 to TRBJ2-5; TRBD2 matches at 8 bases. The CDR3 is 12 residues long. V was pared by 7 bases and J by 5 bases, with 6 bases of the junction left unmatched. Germline V gives CDR1 SQVTM, CDR2 ANQGSEA. As DNA, the CDR3 is TGCAGCGCTCACACTAGCGGCGAGACCCAGTACTTC. Translated, it gives CSAHTSGETQYF.

The V and J genes are TRBV2 and TRBJ1-4; 10 nucleotides agree with TRBD1. V lost 5 bases and J lost 8; bases outside the gene matches: 8. Germline CDR1 is SNHLY and CDR2 is FYNNEI. The length of the CDR3 is 15 residues. The CDR3, as DNA: TGTGCCAGCAGTAGAACCGGGACAGGGGCCGAAAAACTGTTTTTT. Residues: CASSRTGTGAEKLFF.

V usage is TRBV28 and J usage is TRBJ1-2; D might be TRBD1 (6 bases). The germline V gene encodes CDR1 MDHEN and CDR2 SYDVKM. This CDR3 spans 15 amino acids. Trimming cost V 5 bases and J 4 bases, with 17 bases left between them. CDR3 amino acids: CASSNHRVGSYGYTF. The CDR3 DNA is TGTGCCAGCAGTAACCACAGGGTGGGGAGCTATGGCTACACCTTC.

This clone was observed once. This chain connects TRBV5-1 to TRBJ2-1; 9 positions match TRBD2. With V trimmed by 0 bases and J by 6 bases, 16 bases remained unmatched. Germline V gives CDR1 SGHRS, CDR2 YFSETQ. The CDR3 spans 19 residues. This chain's CDR3 is CASSLAVGFRRGGLNEQFF. The CDR3 DNA is TGCGCCAGCAGCTTGGCGGTGGGATTTAGGCGGGGGGGCCTCAATGAGCAGTTCTTC.

V usage is TRBV7-8 and J usage is TRBJ2-5, with D maybe TRBD2 (6 bases). CDR1 is SGHVS and CDR2 is FQNEAQ in the germline V gene. The length of the CDR3 is 14 residues. V lost 1 base and J lost 7, with 13 bases in between. The CDR3 coding sequence is TGTGCCAGCAGCTTAGTCGGGGGTAGTGGGACCCAGTACTTC. Its translation is CASSLVGGSGTQYF.